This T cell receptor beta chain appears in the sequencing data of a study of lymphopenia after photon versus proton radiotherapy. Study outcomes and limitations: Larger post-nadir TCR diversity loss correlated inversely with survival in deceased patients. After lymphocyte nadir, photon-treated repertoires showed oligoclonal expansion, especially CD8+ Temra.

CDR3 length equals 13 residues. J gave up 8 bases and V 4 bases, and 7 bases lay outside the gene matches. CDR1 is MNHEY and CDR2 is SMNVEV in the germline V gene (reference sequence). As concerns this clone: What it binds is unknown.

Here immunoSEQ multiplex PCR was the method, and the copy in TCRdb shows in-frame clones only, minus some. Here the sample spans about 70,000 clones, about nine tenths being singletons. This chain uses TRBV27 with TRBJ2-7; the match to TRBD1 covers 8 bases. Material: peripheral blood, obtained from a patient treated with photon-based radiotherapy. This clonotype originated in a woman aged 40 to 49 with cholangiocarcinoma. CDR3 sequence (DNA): TGTGCCAGCAGTTCGCAAACAGGGGGGAAGCAGTACTTC. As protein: CASSSQTGGKQYF.